This T cell receptor beta chain was sequenced in a study of cytomegalovirus exposure and HLA in healthy donors. Study background: An analysis done earlier identified about 120 million unique TCR beta sequences from about 179 million T cells. Study-level results: The authors assumed roughly uniform sequencing depth across donors for presence/absence analyses. Later analysis showed TCR association rates varying by HLA locus, highest for DRB1 and lowest for HLA-C.

Researchers ran the PCR with 60 Vbeta and 13 Jbeta primers. Clones were sequenced by immunoSEQ multiplex PCR, and TCRdb holds only the in-frame ones, with some missing. The sample shows 150,000 to 200,000 clones, around 79% of them seen only once. On this clone: The target antigen is unknown.

Germline trimming cut 4 bases from V and 4 bases from J; bases unmatched to any gene: 5. CDR1 is MNHEY and CDR2 is SMNVEV in the germline V gene (reference sequence). The CDR3 is 15 residues long. The source of this sequence is a woman aged 25 to 45 in good health and CMV-seropositive. The J gene is TRBJ2-1, the V gene TRBV27; 9 positions agree with TRBD2. Specimen: PBMCs. CDR3 in DNA: TGTGCCAGCAGTTCTAGCGGGATATGGTACAATGAGCAGTTCTTC. Encoded protein: CASSSSGIWYNEQFF.